Following are 12 T cell receptor beta chains from one sample sequenced in a study of shared clonotypes between healthy human individuals. Some clones are missing from TCRdb's copy, which holds only in-frame ones; the method was immunoSEQ multiplex PCR. This sample has roughly 1,100,000 clones, with roughly 70% found just once. Sequencing was done on a sample of memory CD4+ T cells sorted from blood. Subset of the sample: CD45RA-negative fraction. The receptors stem from a man aged 18 to 30 in good health.

This rearrangement joins TRBV5-6 to TRBJ1-1; D is ambiguous. Germline V gives CDR1 SGHDT, CDR2 YYEEEE. V was cut by 4 bases and J by 3 bases, with 10 bases left in between. The CDR3 is made up of 13 amino acids. The CDR3 region is CASSPPFDTEAFF. The DNA of the CDR3 is TGTGCCAGCAGCCCGCCTTTCGACACTGAAGCTTTCTTT.

The gene calls are TRBV10-3 and TRBJ2-3; D may be TRBD2 (5 bases). V lost 10 bases, J lost 0 bases, and 14 bases lay in between. The CDR3 is made up of 14 amino acids. The germline V gene encodes CDR1 ENHRY and CDR2 SYGVKD. The chain's CDR3 is CATTKLESTDTQYF. CDR3 DNA: TGTGCCACCACGAAACTAGAGAGCACAGATACGCAGTATTTT.

CDR3 DNA sequence: TGTGCCACCGACCAAGGACGGAGCACAGATACGCAGTATTTT. Its translation is CATDQGRSTDTQYF. V usage is TRBV6-1 and J usage is TRBJ2-3, with D unclear. V gave up 10 bases and J gave up 0 bases, with 14 bases separating them. The CDR3 is 14 residues long. Germline values: CDR1 MNHNS, CDR2 SASEGT.

Of note for this clone: Other DNA sequences in the same sample also yield this CDR3. The gene calls are TRBV28 and TRBJ1-2; TRBD1 agrees at 7 bases. This CDR3 has 13 amino acids. V trimming: 4 bases; J trimming: 7 bases; junction bases outside the gene matches: 6. Germline CDR1 reads MDHEN; CDR2 reads SYDVKM. CDR3 bases: TGTGCCAGCAGTTCCCCGGCAGGGGGTGGCTACACCTTC. Protein: CASSSPAGGGYTF.

J is TRBJ1-4 and V is TRBV30; D is unresolved. The length of the CDR3 is 14 residues. Trimming shortened V by 3 bases and J by 3 bases, and 11 bases separated the two germline ends. The germline V gene has CDR1 GTSNPN and CDR2 SVGIG (reference sequence). In DNA, the CDR3 is TGTGCCTGGAGAGGTTTGGTAGCTAATGAAAAACTGTTTTTT. Translation gives CAWRGLVANEKLFF.

V usage is TRBV29-1 and J usage is TRBJ2-2; 12 nucleotides align to TRBD2. Trimming cost V 4 bases and J 4 bases; bases outside gene matches: 1. CDR3 length: 14 amino acids. Looked up from germline, CDR1 is SQVTM and CDR2 is ANQGSEA. DNA of the CDR3: TGCAGCGTTGCTAGCGGGAGGGGCACCGGGGAGCTGTTTTTT. Amino acid sequence: CSVASGRGTGELFF.

In this sample, this clone turned up many times. The V and J genes are TRBV5-1 and TRBJ2-5; TRBD2 matches 12 bases. V shed 0 bases and J 2 bases; nucleotides not matched to a gene: 2. Germline CDR1 SGHRS, CDR2 YFSETQ. The CDR3 is 16 amino acids. DNA of the CDR3: TGCGCCAGCAGCTTGGGGACTAGCGGGGTACAAGAGACCCAGTACTTC. Translated: CASSLGTSGVQETQYF.

The chain combines TRBV7-2 with TRBJ2-1, with unresolved D. Trimming shortened V by 4 bases and J by 6 bases, and 10 bases separated the two germline ends. The CDR3 has 13 residues. Germline V gives CDR1 SGHTA, CDR2 FQGNSA. The DNA of the CDR3 is TGTGCCAGCAGCTGGCTAGTATTCAATGAGCAGTTCTTC. This sequence encodes CASSWLVFNEQFF.

The V gene is TRBV19, the J gene TRBJ1-4; no clear D gene. The CDR3 runs 14 residues. V was cut by 4 bases and J by 8 bases, with 14 bases left in between. Germline V gene lookup returns CDR1 LNHDA and CDR2 SQIVND (reference sequence). The CDR3: CASSTGLRWEKLFF. Here the CDR3 DNA reads TGTGCCAGTAGTACCGGACTGAGGTGGGAAAAACTGTTTTTT. Based on the CDR3 plus reference TRBV19 and TRBJ1-4, the full variable domain is DGGITQSPKYLFRKEGQNVTLSCEQNLNHDAMYWYRQDPGQGLRLIYYSQIVNDFQKGDIAEGYSVSREKKESFPLTVTSAQKNPTAFYLCASSTGLRWEKLFFGSGTQLSVL.

The V gene is TRBV6-1, the J gene TRBJ2-2; D is perhaps TRBD1 or TRBD2 (5 bases each). The CDR3 runs to 15 residues. Between the trimmed V and J ends, which lost 6 bases and 4 bases, there was a span of 15 bases. Germline V gene data show CDR1 as MNHNS and CDR2 as SASEGT. The CDR3 DNA is TGTGCCAGCAGGCCCCGGGACGTAATCACCGGGGAGCTGTTTTTT. Amino acid sequence: CASRPRDVITGELFF.

This clone showed up many times. The CDR3 region is CASSQVAGAIQPQHF. CDR3 nucleotide sequence: TGCGCCAGCAGCCAAGTGGCGGGTGCGATTCAGCCCCAGCATTTT. The J gene is TRBJ1-5, the V gene TRBV4-3, with D unresolved. CDR3 length equals 15 residues. V lost 1 base, J lost 6 bases, and 13 bases lay in between. Germline V gene lookup returns CDR1 LGHNA and CDR2 YSLEER.

Of note for this clone: The sample contains more than one DNA sequence encoding this CDR3. V and J are TRBV27 and TRBJ1-6; D is possibly TRBD1 (5 bases). V shed 3 bases and J shed 7 bases, with 10 bases lying between them. Germline V gives CDR1 MNHEY, CDR2 SMNVEV (reference sequence). The CDR3 extends over 14 amino acids. In DNA form, the CDR3 reads TGTGCCAGCAGTTTCGGGGCTAGGAATTCACCCCTCCACTTT. Translated: CASSFGARNSPLHF.